This is a list of T cell receptor beta chains from one sample in a study of blood T cell repertoires in COVID-19. Repertoires were generated with immunoSEQ multiplex PCR, while TCRdb's copy carries only in-frame clones and drops some. The sample includes 30,000 to 40,000 clones, roughly 80% of them seen just once. Sequenced input: peripheral blood. These receptors were taken from a man aged 60 to 69 in a cohort sampled during active COVID-19. CDR3s include the opening cysteine and the closing phenylalanine or tryptophan. Each record gives: D gene, J gene, clone size, V gene, CDR3 DNA, CDR3 protein. The D gene is left open where the match is weak. Expanded clones are given a class, and other clones once, few, many or no size at all.

TRBD1 | TRBJ1-4 | . | TRBV9 | TGTGCCAGCAGCGTCCGGGACAGGGATGAAAAACTGTTTTTT | CASSVRDRDEKLFF
TRBD1 | TRBJ1-5 | . | TRBV6-2/TRBV6-3 | TGTGCCAGCAGTGATAGAGCAGGGGGTCGTCAGCCCCAGCATTTT | CASSDRAGGRQPQHF
. | TRBJ2-7 | . | TRBV6-5 | TGTGCCGCACTCCCTGCGGCAGGGTCCTACGAGCAGTACTTC | CAALPAAGSYEQYF
TRBD1 | TRBJ1-5 | . | TRBV19 | TGTGCCAGTGAGACCGGGACAGTGTTCAAACAGCCCCAGCATTTT | CASETGTVFKQPQHF
. | TRBJ2-3 | . | TRBV11-2 | TGTGCCAGCAGCTTAATGACAGCTAGCACAGATACGCAGTATTTT | CASSLMTASTDTQYF
. | TRBJ1-2 | . | TRBV15 | TGTGCCACCAGCAGAGCCCTAGATAACTATGGCTACACCTTC | CATSRALDNYGYTF
TRBD2 | TRBJ2-1 | . | TRBV28 | TGTGCCAGCAGTTCCCTTGCCGCGGGGGGGGATTGGAATGAGCAGTTCTTC | CASSSLAAGGDWNEQFF
. | TRBJ2-3 | . | TRBV27 | TGTGCCAGCAGTCAAACCTCGGAGGATACGCAGTATTTT | CASSQTSEDTQYF
. | TRBJ2-3 | . | TRBV4-1 | TGCGCCAGCAGCCGGGGACAAGCCCGGGTCGATACGCAGTATTTT | CASSRGQARVDTQYF
TRBD1 | TRBJ2-7 | few | TRBV3-1/TRBV3-2 | TGTGCCAGCAGCCCGACAGGGGGCCCCTACGAGCAGTACTTC | CASSPTGGPYEQYF
. | TRBJ2-1 | . | TRBV24-1 | TGTGCCACCAGTGACCCCATGGGGAGCTCCTACAATGAGCAGTTCTTC | CATSDPMGSSYNEQFF
TRBD2 | TRBJ2-7 | once | TRBV15 | TGTGCCACCAGCCCCACCGACCGGGGGGGCCCCCCCTACGAGCAGTACTTC | CATSPTDRGGPPYEQYF
. | TRBJ2-2 | . | TRBV14 | TGTGCCAGCAGCTGGGGCCTCCCGGAGCTGTTTTTT | CASSWGLPELFF
TRBD1 | TRBJ1-3 | . | TRBV10-3 | TGTGCCATTACAGGGGGCAACACCATATATTTT | CAITGGNTIYF
. | TRBJ2-7 | many | TRBV6-2/TRBV6-3 | TGTGCCAGCAGTTACACCGGGGGTCAAGTTCCCTACGAGCAGTACTTC | CASSYTGGQVPYEQYF
. | TRBJ2-5 | . | TRBV5-1 | TGCGCCAGCAGCTTGATAGGGACAAGGGGCCAAGAGACCCAGTACTTC | CASSLIGTRGQETQYF
. | TRBJ2-7 | . | TRBV24-1 | TGTGCCACCCTGGAGCAGTACTTC | CATLEQYF
. | TRBJ2-1 | . | TRBV3-1/TRBV3-2 | TGTGCCAGCAGCCAAGATCGTTACAATGAGCAGTTCTTC | CASSQDRYNEQFF
. | TRBJ1-4 | once | TRBV7-9 | TGTGCCAGCAGCCTATCCTACTTCGCGGCTAATGAAAAACTGTTTTTT | CASSLSYFAANEKLFF
. | TRBJ2-7 | . | TRBV6-5 | TGTGCCAGCACTCCAGGGTACTACGAGCAGTACTTC | CASTPGYYEQYF
TRBD2 | TRBJ2-2 | few | TRBV6-5 | TGTGCCAGCCTGGGCCGGGAGGGGTCCGGGGAGCTGTTTTTT | CASLGREGSGELFF
TRBD1 | TRBJ1-1 | . | TRBV3-1/TRBV3-2 | TGTGCCAGCAGCCAAATAACAGGGGGCTTGAACACTGAAGCTTTCTTT | CASSQITGGLNTEAFF
TRBD2 | TRBJ2-3 | . | TRBV7-2 | TGTGCCAGCACCGGGACTAGCGGGACGGTCAATACGCAGTATTTT | CASTGTSGTVNTQYF
. | TRBJ2-1 | . | TRBV10-2 | TGCGCCAGCAGTGAGTCTTCTAGCGTTACCTACAATGAGCAGTTCTTC | CASSESSSVTYNEQFF
. | TRBJ1-2 | . | TRBV10-3 | TGTGCCATCAGCGGCGGGGAGCCGTCCGCAAGGGGAGGCTACACCTTC | CAISGGEPSARGGYTF
. | TRBJ1-1 | . | TRBV12-2 | TGTGCAAGTCGCTTAATCGAGGGACAGAAAAACACTGAAGCTTTCTTT | CASRLIEGQKNTEAFF
. | TRBJ2-2 | . | TRBV7-6 | TGTGCCAGCAGCTTTGGGGGGACGAGCACCGGGGAGCTGTTTTTT | CASSFGGTSTGELFF
. | TRBJ1-1 | once | TRBV12-3/TRBV12-4 | TGTGCCAGCAGTTTGGGGCAGAACACTGAAGCTTTCTTT | CASSLGQNTEAFF
. | TRBJ2-5 | . | TRBV7-2 | TGTGCCAGCAGTCCACAACCGCTCCAGTACTTC | CASSPQPLQYF
. | TRBJ1-2 | . | TRBV6-5 | TGTGCCAGCAACCTTGCGGGTTATGATGGCTACACCTTC | CASNLAGYDGYTF
TRBD2 | TRBJ2-1 | once | TRBV9 | TGTGCCAGCAGCGCCCTAGCGGCGGCTTACAATGAGCAGTTCTTC | CASSALAAAYNEQFF
. | TRBJ2-7 | . | TRBV4-1 | TGCGCCAGCAGCCAAGAGGCTAGCCAAAGAGAGCAGTACTTC | CASSQEASQREQYF
. | TRBJ1-3 | . | TRBV5-1 | TGCGCCAGCAGCTTGGCAGCAGGGGCAGGAAACACCATATATTTT | CASSLAAGAGNTIYF
. | TRBJ1-2 | once | TRBV6-6 | TGTGCCCTCTCGCGGGGGCAGGGATATGGCTACACCTTC | CALSRGQGYGYTF
TRBD2 | TRBJ2-1 | . | TRBV6-5 | TGTGCCAGCAGATTGACTAGCGGTTCCTACAATGAGCAGTTCTTC | CASRLTSGSYNEQFF
TRBD1 | TRBJ1-6 | . | TRBV28 | TGTGCCAGCGCCCCGGGACAGGGTTATTCACCCCTCCACTTT | CASAPGQGYSPLHF
. | TRBJ1-5 | few | TRBV10-3 | TGTGCCATCAGTGAAGGGGGATGGAATCAGCCCCAGCATTTT | CAISEGGWNQPQHF
. | TRBJ1-1 | . | TRBV3-1/TRBV3-2 | TGTGCCAGCAGCCAAGTGGGTAGCGACCCGGGAAGAGCTTTCTTT | CASSQVGSDPGRAFF